Below are 25 T cell receptor beta chains sequenced from a single sample in a study of blood T cell repertoires in COVID-19. TCRdb's copy holds only in-frame clones and misses some; the assay was immunoSEQ multiplex PCR. The sample holds tens of thousands of clones, nearly 80% seen once. Sequencing used peripheral blood. These receptors were collected from a man aged 65-85 years with acute or convalescent COVID-19.

This rearrangement joins TRBV15 to TRBJ2-3; D gene ambiguous. The length of the CDR3 is 14 residues. V was cut by 3 bases and J by 2 bases, with 9 bases left in between. Germline assignment: CDR1 LNHNV and CDR2 YYDKDF (reference sequence). The CDR3 loop reads CATSSGGDTDTQYF. As DNA, the CDR3 is TGTGCCACCAGCAGTGGCGGAGACACAGATACGCAGTATTTT.

The V call is TRBV7-2, the J call TRBJ2-1; 14 bases map to TRBD2. Trimming took 4 bases from V and 3 from J; bases not matched to a gene: 5. This CDR3 is built from 17 residues. The V gene's germline CDR1 is SGHTA and CDR2 FQGNSA. CDR3 region: CASSYPGTSGGYNEQFF. CDR3 sequence (DNA): TGTGCCAGCAGCTACCCCGGGACTAGCGGGGGCTACAATGAGCAGTTCTTC. The whole variable domain, filled in from reference TRBV7-2 and TRBJ2-1, reads GAGVSQSPSNKVTEKGKDVELRCDPISGHTALYWYRQSLGQGLEFLIYFQGNSAPDKSGLPSDRFSAERTGGSVSTLTIQRTQQEDSAVYLCASSYPGTSGGYNEQFFGPGTRLTVL.

This rearrangement joins TRBV10-1 to TRBJ2-2; 9 nucleotides line up with TRBD1. From germline, CDR1 is WNHNN and CDR2 SYGVQD (reference sequence). After removal of 6 bases from V and 4 bases from J, the junction contained 3 bases not matched to a gene. The CDR3 consists of 14 residues. The CDR3 sequence: CASRGQGRTGELFF. CDR3 in DNA: TGCGCCAGCAGGGGACAGGGACGCACCGGGGAGCTGTTTTTT.

The V call is TRBV5-5, the J call TRBJ1-5, with 8 bases lining up with TRBD1. Germline V gene lookup returns CDR1 SGHKS and CDR2 YYEKEE (reference sequence). This CDR3 region has 19 residues. V shed 4 bases and J 0 bases; nucleotides not matched to a gene: 15. CDR3 sequence: CASSSGTGGGFNSNQPQHF. The CDR3 DNA sequence: TGTGCCAGCAGCAGCGGGACAGGTGGGGGATTCAATAGCAATCAGCCCCAGCATTTT.

The rearrangement uses TRBV19 and TRBJ2-7; 9 bases are a match to TRBD1. The CDR3 runs 15 residues. Germline V lookup: CDR1 LNHDA, CDR2 SQIVND (reference sequence). The ends lost 6 bases at V and 3 bases at J; junction bases unmatched: 9. CDR3 region: CASSDWTGVDYEQYF. The CDR3 nucleotides read TGTGCCAGTAGCGACTGGACAGGGGTGGACTACGAGCAGTACTTC.

V is TRBV6-5 and J is TRBJ2-1; 7 nucleotides line up with TRBD1. Germline V CDR1 and CDR2: MNHEY, SVGAGI. J was trimmed by 4 bases and V by 5 bases; bases with no gene match: 5. The CDR3 totals 14 residues. The CDR3 region is CASSPGQPYNEQFF. The CDR3 nucleotides read TGTGCCAGCAGTCCGGGACAGCCATACAATGAGCAGTTCTTC.

V is TRBV27 and J is TRBJ1-5, with TRBD1 as a possible D gene (5 bases). Between the trimmed V and J ends, which lost 3 bases and 0 bases, there was a span of 6 bases. The V gene's germline CDR1 is MNHEY and CDR2 SMNVEV (reference sequence). CDR3 length: 14 residues. The CDR3 nucleotides read TGTGCCAGCAGTTTTCAGGGTAGCAATCAGCCCCAGCATTTT. Translated, it gives CASSFQGSNQPQHF.

The J gene is TRBJ1-2, the V gene TRBV19, with a tentative D call TRBD1 (5 bases). Germline V lookup: CDR1 LNHDA, CDR2 SQIVND (reference sequence). V gave up 3 bases and J gave up 7 bases, with 9 bases separating them. This CDR3 comprises 12 residues. CDR3 DNA sequence: TGTGCCAGTAGTATGGGCCAGGGTGGCTACACCTTC. This encodes CASSMGQGGYTF.

The DNA for the CDR3 is TGTGCCAGCAGATCTAGCGGAGCCACCGGGGAGCTGTTTTTT. This gives the protein CASRSSGATGELFF. The rearrangement links TRBV3-1 (or the pseudogene TRBV3-2) to TRBJ2-2; 7 positions agree with TRBD2. The junction had 5 bases not matched to a gene; V was cut back by 6 bases and J by 4 bases. Germline V gives CDR1 LGHDT, CDR2 YNNKEL (reference sequence). The CDR3 covers 14 residues.

The chain carries TRBV27 and TRBJ1-2; 8 bases match TRBD1. Germline CDR1 and CDR2: MNHEY and SMNVEV (reference sequence). This CDR3 region has 15 residues. Trimming cost V 5 bases and J 2 bases; bases outside gene matches: 7. CDR3 residues: CASSLRQGTNYGYTF. The CDR3 coding sequence is TGTGCCAGCAGTCTGCGACAGGGGACCAACTATGGCTACACCTTC.

A remark on this clone: Other DNA sequences of this sample code for an identical CDR3. J is TRBJ2-5 and V is TRBV7-2, with 14 nucleotides matching TRBD2. Unmatched junction bases numbered 3, after V lost 5 bases and J lost 1 base. Germline V gene sequence: CDR1 SGHTA, CDR2 FQGNSA. The CDR3 has 16 amino acids. The CDR3: CASSPGLAGGQETQYF. The CDR3 DNA follows: TGTGCCAGCAGCCCCGGACTAGCGGGGGGCCAAGAGACCCAGTACTTC.

This chain links TRBV5-6 with TRBJ1-1; TRBD1 matches at 7 bases. The germline V gene encodes CDR1 SGHDT and CDR2 YYEEEE. V was pared by 4 bases and J by 1 base, with 4 bases of the junction left unmatched. The CDR3 is 14 amino acids. This CDR3 reads CASSPQGRNTEAFF. CDR3 DNA: TGTGCCAGCAGCCCACAGGGGAGGAACACTGAAGCTTTCTTT.

This clone was detected only a few times. The gene calls are TRBV5-1 and TRBJ1-4; D perhaps matches TRBD1 (5 bases). Per germline, CDR1 SGHRS and CDR2 YFSETQ. The V and J ends lost 1 base and 4 bases respectively, with 14 bases between them. The CDR3 loop spans 16 amino acids. The CDR3 reads CASSLRAGKGNEKLFF. In DNA, the CDR3 is TGCGCCAGCAGCTTGCGGGCAGGGAAGGGTAATGAAAAACTGTTTTTT.

The rearrangement uses TRBV6-5 and TRBJ2-7, with 9 bases fitting TRBD1. Germline lookup yields CDR1 MNHEY and CDR2 SVGAGI. This CDR3 region has 14 residues. Trimming at V came to 6 bases and at J to 2 bases, leaving 5 bases not matched to a gene. The CDR3 reads CASRAGQGTYEQYF. Here the CDR3 DNA reads TGTGCCAGCAGAGCTGGACAGGGGACCTACGAGCAGTACTTC.

The V gene is TRBV27, the J gene TRBJ1-6; unclear D gene. CDR1 and CDR2 from the germline V gene are MNHEY and SMNVEV (reference sequence). Between the trimmed V and J ends, which lost 5 bases and 5 bases, there was a span of 13 bases. The CDR3 runs to 15 residues. The CDR3, as DNA: TGTGCCAGCAGTCCAAACGGCGGTGATAATTCACCCCTCCACTTT. Protein product: CASSPNGGDNSPLHF.

This chain connects TRBV2 to TRBJ2-4, with 12 positions matching TRBD1. CDR1 and CDR2 from the germline V gene are SNHLY and FYNNEI. The CDR3 covers 13 residues. CDR3 protein: CAGQGAFEYIQYF. DNA of the CDR3: TGTGCGGGACAGGGGGCGTTTGAGTACATTCAGTACTTC.

The chain couples TRBV7-9 to TRBJ2-1; 9 bases agree with TRBD2. V shed 0 bases and J 16 bases; nucleotides not matched to a gene: 7. The CDR3 runs to 13 residues. Per germline, CDR1 SEHNR and CDR2 FQNEAQ (reference sequence). In DNA, the CDR3 is TGTGCCAGCAGCTTAGCGTTAGCGGGGGATCGATTCTTC. Encoded protein: CASSLALAGDRFF.

This chain links TRBV28 with TRBJ2-7; D uncertain. Germline V CDR1 and CDR2: MDHEN, SYDVKM. The germline V and J ends were trimmed by 2 bases and 0 bases, with 11 bases remaining between them. This CDR3 has 15 residues. The CDR3 spells CASSLVKQISYEQYF. The CDR3 region has the DNA TGTGCCAGCAGTTTAGTGAAACAGATCTCCTACGAGCAGTACTTC. The variable domain in full, completed from reference TRBV28 and TRBJ2-7, reads DVKVTQSSRYLVKRTGEKVFLECVQDMDHENMFWYRQDPGLGLRLIYFSYDVKMKEKGDIPEGYSVSREKKERFSLILESASTNQTSMYLCASSLVKQISYEQYFGPGTRLTVT.

The chain recombines TRBV13 with TRBJ2-7; tentative D call: TRBD1 (5 bases). V lost 1 base, J lost 3 bases, and 16 bases lay in between. The germline V gene encodes CDR1 PRHDT and CDR2 FYEKMQ (reference sequence). The CDR3 sequence is 16 residues long. The DNA of the CDR3 is TGTGCCAGCAGCTTAGTGGCCAGGGAAAAAGACTACGAGCAGTACTTC. Residues: CASSLVAREKDYEQYF.

Note on this clone: The junction and the germline gene differ at one end; a read error may be behind it. This chain links TRBV12-5 with TRBJ2-1; D may correspond to TRBD1 or TRBD2 (7 bases each). This CDR3 is built from 15 residues. Germline V gene data show CDR1 as LGHNT and CDR2 as FRNRAP. CDR3 sequence: CASALGGGRNNEQFF. The CDR3, as DNA: TGTGCTAGTGCTTTGGGAGGGGGCAGAAACAATGAGCAGTTCTTC. The whole variable domain, filled in from reference TRBV12-5 and TRBJ2-1, reads DARVTQTPRHKVTEMGQEVTMRCQPILGHNTVFWYRQTMMQGLELLAYFRNRAPLDDSGMPKDRFSAEMPDATLATLKIQPSEPRDSAVYFCASALGGGRNNEQFFGPGTRLTVL.

This chain links TRBV6-5 with TRBJ1-4, with D unclear. V lost 0 bases and J 8 bases, leaving 10 bases between the germline ends. The germline gives CDR1 MNHEY, CDR2 SVGAGI. The CDR3 consists of 14 residues. The CDR3: CASSYSTGGEKLFF. CDR3 DNA: TGTGCCAGCAGTTACTCGACGGGAGGGGAAAAACTGTTTTTT.

The V and J genes are TRBV6-6 and TRBJ1-6; 7 bases align to TRBD1. V was clipped by 6 bases and J by 5 bases; unmatched bases: 7. The CDR3 contains 15 residues. Per the germline V gene, CDR1 is MNHNY and CDR2 is SVGAGI (reference sequence). The CDR3 protein is CASRPPDRDNSPLHF. The CDR3 bases are TGTGCCAGCAGACCCCCCGACAGGGATAATTCACCCCTCCACTTT.

This chain links TRBV6-1 with TRBJ2-1; 7 bases fit TRBD2. The CDR3 has 16 amino acids. Germline V gives CDR1 MNHNS, CDR2 SASEGT. J gave up 5 bases and V 2 bases, and 9 bases lay outside the gene matches. The CDR3 sequence is CASSERGWLADNEQFF. The CDR3, as DNA: TGTGCCAGCAGTGAACGTGGTTGGCTAGCGGACAATGAGCAGTTCTTC.

The chain joins TRBV7-2 to TRBJ2-5; TRBD2 matches 15 bases. J gave up 5 bases and V 5 bases, and 6 bases lay outside the gene matches. Germline values: CDR1 SGHTA, CDR2 FQGNSA. The CDR3 runs to 16 residues. CDR3: CASSLGLAGGRETQYF. The DNA for the CDR3 is TGTGCCAGCAGCCTCGGACTAGCGGGGGGGCGTGAGACCCAGTACTTC.

J is TRBJ2-3 and V is TRBV7-2; 9 nucleotides match TRBD2. Germline V gives CDR1 SGHTA, CDR2 FQGNSA. The trim removed 2 bases at V and 4 bases at J, leaving 1 base unmatched. The CDR3 runs 14 residues. The DNA for the CDR3 is TGTGCCAGCAGCTTAAGCGGGGGGCCAGATACGCAGTATTTT. Translating it yields CASSLSGGPDTQYF.